The rows below give T cell receptor beta chains drawn from one sample of a study of human T cells and chemical hapten exposure. Each CDR3 protein gets one entry after TCRdb re-called the RACE reads with MiXCR. The data show some 190,000 distinct CDR3 sequences, with around 22% seen just once and about 6.7% held by the top ten. Here the sequenced sample was whole blood, taken in connection with sensitization to the hapten diphenylcyclopropenone (DPC). These receptor sequences come from a woman aged 50 to 60 with alopecia areata. Some clones in this sample may be carry-over from other donors' samples. The CDR3 runs from the conserved cysteine through the conserved F or W. D genes are given only for firm matches. Clone sizes are given selectively: once, few, many, or a class where the clone is expanded.

V gene	clone size	D gene	J gene	CDR3 protein	CDR3 DNA
TRBV27	few	.	TRBJ2-7	CASCPGLDYEQYF	TGTGCCAGCTGTCCCGGATTGGACTACGAGCAGTACTTC
TRBV2	.	TRBD2	TRBJ2-3	CATRLAAIMDTQYF	TGTGCCACCCGACTAGCGGCTATAATGGATACGCAGTATTTT
TRBV9	few	TRBD1	TRBJ2-7	CASSRQPGTDSYEQYF	TGTGCCAGCAGCCGCCAACCCGGGACAGACTCCTACGAGCAGTACTTC
TRBV29-1	few	.	TRBJ2-5	CSVGPDRQETQYF	TGCAGCGTCGGACCCGACAGACAAGAGACCCAGTACTTC
TRBV29-1	many	.	TRBJ1-1	CSVHGGIMTEAFF	TGCAGCGTTCACGGCGGGATTATGACTGAAGCTTTCTTT
TRBV12-3/TRBV12-4	once	TRBD1	TRBJ1-6	CASINLPGQFYNSPLHF	TGTGCCAGCATCAACCTCCCGGGACAGTTCTATAATTCACCCCTCCACTTT
TRBV7-9	many	TRBD1	TRBJ1-2	CASGGQGFGYTF	TGTGCCAGCGGGGGACAGGGCTTTGGCTACACCTTC
TRBV2	.	.	TRBJ2-5	CASSVIMETQYF	TGTGCCAGCAGTGTTATCATGGAGACCCAGTACTTC
TRBV11-2	many	.	TRBJ1-1	CASSLEGRGGWTEAFF	TGTGCCAGCAGCTTAGAGGGGCGGGGAGGTTGGACTGAAGCTTTCTTT
TRBV13	.	.	TRBJ2-5	CASSRGIQETQYF	TGTGCCAGCAGTCGTGGCATCCAAGAGACCCAGTACTTC
TRBV11-2	.	.	TRBJ2-7	CASSFAHEQYF	TGTGCCAGCAGCTTCGCCCACGAGCAGTACTTC
TRBV3-1	.	TRBD2	TRBJ2-2	CASSALPGAGTGELFF	TGTGCCAGCAGCGCCCTCCCGGGAGCGGGAACCGGGGAGCTGTTTTTT
TRBV7-9	.	.	TRBJ1-1	CASSFTENTEAFF	TGTGCCAGCAGCTTTACGGAGAACACTGAAGCTTTCTTT
TRBV7-2	.	.	TRBJ1-2	CASSPWRRPAGYTF	TGTGCCAGCAGCCCCTGGCGGAGACCAGCTGGCTACACCTTC
TRBV7-9	once	.	TRBJ2-5	CASSFSSWYGQETQYF	TGTGCCAGCAGCTTTTCTAGCTGGTATGGCCAAGAGACCCAGTACTTC
TRBV5-1	few	TRBD2	TRBJ2-2	CASAKGLAGFGTGELFF	TGCGCCAGCGCGAAAGGACTAGCGGGGTTCGGCACCGGGGAGCTGTTTTTT
TRBV10-2	.	TRBD2	TRBJ2-5	CASRLAGTLETQYF	TGCGCCAGCCGACTAGCGGGAACGTTGGAGACCCAGTACTTC
TRBV4-2	.	.	TRBJ2-7	CASSQEIRGGYEQYF	TGTGCCAGCAGCCAAGAGATAAGGGGGGGCTACGAGCAGTACTTC
TRBV15	few	.	TRBJ2-1	CATSRDQSFGSVAEQFF	TGTGCCACCAGCAGAGATCAAAGTTTTGGGAGTGTTGCTGAGCAGTTCTTC
TRBV10-3	few	.	TRBJ1-5	CAISGEGGRNQPQHF	TGTGCCATCAGTGGCGAGGGGGGGCGGAATCAGCCCCAGCATTTT
TRBV10-3	many	TRBD1	TRBJ2-1	CAISAVLDRAEQFF	TGTGCCATCAGTGCCGTGCTAGACAGGGCCGAGCAGTTCTTC
TRBV20-1	.	.	TRBJ1-1	CSASPGETEAFF	TGCAGTGCTAGCCCGGGGGAAACTGAAGCTTTCTTT
TRBV6-6	once	.	TRBJ1-5	CASRGVPLTSNQPQHF	TGTGCCAGCCGGGGGGTCCCTCTAACCAGCAATCAGCCCCAGCATTTT
TRBV23-1	.	.	TRBJ2-1	CASPDPRGSYNEQFF	TGCGCCAGCCCCGACCCCAGGGGATCCTACAATGAGCAGTTCTTC
TRBV20-1	.	TRBD2	TRBJ2-1	CSAQLPLAGGYNEQFF	TGCAGTGCTCAGCTGCCCCTAGCGGGAGGGTACAATGAGCAGTTCTTC
TRBV6-6	.	TRBD2	TRBJ2-5	CASRMTSAKETQYF	TGTGCCAGCAGGATGACTAGCGCGAAAGAGACCCAGTACTTC
TRBV3-1	.	TRBD1	TRBJ2-7	CASSLDRADEQYF	TGTGCCAGCAGCCTGGACAGGGCGGACGAGCAGTACTTC
TRBV6-2/TRBV6-3	.	TRBD2	TRBJ2-1	CASSYASGEQFF	TGTGCCAGCAGTTACGCTAGCGGCGAGCAGTTCTTC
TRBV11-2	few	.	TRBJ1-6	CASSLGGTGNSPLHF	TGTGCCAGCAGCTTAGGAGGGACTGGTAATTCACCCCTCCACTTT
TRBV10-3	few	TRBD2	TRBJ2-7	CAISGEGGSYEQYF	TGTGCCATCAGTGGGGAGGGCGGCTCCTACGAGCAGTACTTC
TRBV7-9	many	.	TRBJ1-1	CASSLNTEAFF	TGTGCCAGCAGCTTGAACACTGAAGCTTTCTTT
TRBV3-1	.	.	TRBJ1-1	CASSGATEAFF	TGTGCCAGCAGCGGGGCGACCGAAGCTTTCTTT
TRBV28	.	.	TRBJ1-5	CASRTSGGLQPQHF	TGTGCCAGCAGGACTTCTGGGGGGCTTCAGCCCCAGCATTTT
TRBV21-1	many	.	TRBJ1-6	CASSKAQGRSYNSPLHF	TGTGCCAGCAGCAAAGCGCAGGGGCGCTCCTATAATTCACCCCTCCACTTT
TRBV29-1	.	.	TRBJ1-1	CSVEGQMNTEAFF	TGCAGCGTTGAAGGACAGATGAACACTGAAGCTTTCTTT
TRBV18	few	.	TRBJ2-7	CASSSERTRQYF	TGTGCCAGCTCATCTGAGCGGACTCGCCAGTACTTC
TRBV20-1	.	TRBD1	TRBJ1-2	CSARDNLGQRLHTF	TGCAGTGCTAGAGATAATTTGGGACAGAGACTTCACACCTTC
TRBV12-3/TRBV12-4	.	TRBD2	TRBJ2-5	CASSKAGGVETQYF	TGTGCCAGCAGTAAAGCGGGAGGCGTAGAGACCCAGTACTTC
TRBV5-1	once	TRBD2	TRBJ2-1	CASSPGGVREQFF	TGCGCCAGCAGCCCTGGGGGGGTACGGGAGCAGTTCTTC
TRBV2	.	.	TRBJ2-2	CASSENSGGHNTGELFF	TGTGCCAGCAGTGAGAATTCCGGCGGACATAACACCGGGGAGCTGTTTTTT
TRBV28	.	.	TRBJ1-1	CASSLYNLDTEAFF	TGTGCCAGCAGTTTGTATAACCTTGACACTGAAGCTTTCTTT
TRBV7-6	.	TRBD2	TRBJ2-3	CASSLGLAGHTQYF	TGTGCCAGCAGCTTAGGACTAGCGGGTCATACGCAGTATTTT
TRBV7-9	.	.	TRBJ1-4	CASSYSREKLFF	TGTGCCAGCAGTTACTCCAGGGAAAAACTGTTTTTT
TRBV20-1	.	.	TRBJ2-3	CSARDMGNTQYF	TGCAGTGCTAGAGATATGGGGAATACGCAGTATTTT
TRBV7-6	few	.	TRBJ2-5	CASSSRQKETQYF	TGTGCCAGCAGCTCCCGACAGAAAGAGACCCAGTACTTC